This T cell receptor beta chain was captured by sequencing in a study of vaccination and CD4 T cells after COVID-19. About the study: Each convalescent patient was PCR positive for SARS-CoV-2 on nasal swab; eight to ten cases were mild and one severe. Either a CEFX pool, an HIV-1 Nef pool, or no peptide was added to control cultures.

As for this clonotype: Its antigen remains unknown.

Cultured CD4+ T-cell DNA underwent Oncomine TCR Beta short-read sequencing. TCRdb called the PCR reads again in MiXCR, with one record for every CDR3 protein. Of approximately 14,000 distinct CDR3 sequences listed, roughly 50% are singletons. Treatment of the sample: roughly 11-day PBMC culture with coronavirus spike peptide pools or control peptides (ViraFEST assay). ViraFEST grew antigen-specific T cells using peptide pools, then sequenced TCRs. Once cultured 10 days, CD4+ T cells underwent isolation by negative selection. This CDR3 has 12 residues. The V gene's germline CDR1 is KGHDR and CDR2 SFDVKD. Trimming took off 5 bases at V and 5 bases at J, with 8 bases between the two ends.

The TCR was taken from a human donor who had recovered from COVID-19. Sequenced: CD4+ T cells from blood, cultured in vitro. J is TRBJ1-2 and V is TRBV24-1; no reliable D call. CDR3: CATSVSSYGYTF. CDR3 nucleotides: TGTGCCACCAGTGTTTCGTCGTATGGCTACACCTTC.